The T cell receptor beta chain under discussion was sequenced for a study of cytomegalovirus exposure and HLA in healthy donors. Study-wide results and caveats: Within an earlier analysis, most TCR beta V segments proved productive either about 87% or about 30% of the time. A later analysis linked 16,951 TCR beta sequences to HLA alleles at 0.05 false discovery rate.

PCR primers comprised 60 Vbeta and 13 Jbeta primers. The protocol was immunoSEQ multiplex PCR, while the TCRdb copy is restricted to in-frame clones and leaves out a portion. The sample holds more than 65,000 clones, roughly 71% seen once. Concerning this clone: The target antigen is unknown.

This TCR was recovered from a woman aged 55-69 years in good health and CMV-seropositive. Sequencing used PBMCs.

The CDR3 DNA sequence: TGTGCCTGGAGTAGAGACAGGGGAACCACTGAAGCTTTCTTT. Translating it yields CAWSRDRGTTEAFF. The chain combines TRBV30 with TRBJ1-1, with 8 bases aligning to TRBD1. CDR1 GTSNPN and CDR2 SVGIG come from the germline V gene (reference sequence). CDR3 length: 14 amino acids. Trimming removed 2 bases from V and 4 bases from J; junction bases left unmatched: 6.